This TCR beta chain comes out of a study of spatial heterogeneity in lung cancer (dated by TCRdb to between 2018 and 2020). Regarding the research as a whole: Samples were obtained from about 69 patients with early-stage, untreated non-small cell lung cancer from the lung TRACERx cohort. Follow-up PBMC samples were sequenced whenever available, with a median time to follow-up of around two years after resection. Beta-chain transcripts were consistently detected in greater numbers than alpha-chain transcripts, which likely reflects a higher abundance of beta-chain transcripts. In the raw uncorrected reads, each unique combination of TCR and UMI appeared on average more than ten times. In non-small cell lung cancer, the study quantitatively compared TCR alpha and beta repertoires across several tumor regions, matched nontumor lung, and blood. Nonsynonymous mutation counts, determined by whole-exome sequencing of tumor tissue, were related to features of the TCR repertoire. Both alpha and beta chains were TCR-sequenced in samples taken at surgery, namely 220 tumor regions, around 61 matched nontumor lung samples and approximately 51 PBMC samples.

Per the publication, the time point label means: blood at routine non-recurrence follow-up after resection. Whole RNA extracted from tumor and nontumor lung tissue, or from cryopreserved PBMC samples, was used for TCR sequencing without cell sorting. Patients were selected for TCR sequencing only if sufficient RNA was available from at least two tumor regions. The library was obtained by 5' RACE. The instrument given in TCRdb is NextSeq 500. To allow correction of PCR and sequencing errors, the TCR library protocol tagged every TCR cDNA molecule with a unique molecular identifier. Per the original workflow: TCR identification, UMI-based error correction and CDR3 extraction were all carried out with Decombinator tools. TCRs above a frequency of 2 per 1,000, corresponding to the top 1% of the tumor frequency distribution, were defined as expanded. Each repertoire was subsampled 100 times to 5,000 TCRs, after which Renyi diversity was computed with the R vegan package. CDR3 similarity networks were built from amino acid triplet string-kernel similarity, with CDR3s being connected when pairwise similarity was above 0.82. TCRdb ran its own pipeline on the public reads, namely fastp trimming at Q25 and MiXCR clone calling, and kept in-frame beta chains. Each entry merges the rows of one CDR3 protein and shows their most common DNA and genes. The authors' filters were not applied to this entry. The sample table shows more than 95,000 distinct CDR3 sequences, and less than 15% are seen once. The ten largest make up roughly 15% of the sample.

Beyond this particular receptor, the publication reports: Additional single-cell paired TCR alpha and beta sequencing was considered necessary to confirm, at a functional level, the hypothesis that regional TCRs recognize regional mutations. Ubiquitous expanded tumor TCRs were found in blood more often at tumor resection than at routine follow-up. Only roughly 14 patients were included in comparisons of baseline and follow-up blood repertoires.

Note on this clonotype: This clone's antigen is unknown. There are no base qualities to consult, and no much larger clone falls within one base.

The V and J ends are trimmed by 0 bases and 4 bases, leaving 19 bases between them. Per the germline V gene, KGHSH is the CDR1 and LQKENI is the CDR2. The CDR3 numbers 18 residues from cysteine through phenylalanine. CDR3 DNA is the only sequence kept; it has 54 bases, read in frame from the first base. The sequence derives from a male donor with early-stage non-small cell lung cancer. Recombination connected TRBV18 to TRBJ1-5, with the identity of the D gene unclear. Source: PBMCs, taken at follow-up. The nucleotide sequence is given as TGTGCCAGCTCACCACCGTACAGCCTTAAAGGAGAGAATCAGCCCCAGCATTTT. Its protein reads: CASSPPYSLKGENQPQHF.